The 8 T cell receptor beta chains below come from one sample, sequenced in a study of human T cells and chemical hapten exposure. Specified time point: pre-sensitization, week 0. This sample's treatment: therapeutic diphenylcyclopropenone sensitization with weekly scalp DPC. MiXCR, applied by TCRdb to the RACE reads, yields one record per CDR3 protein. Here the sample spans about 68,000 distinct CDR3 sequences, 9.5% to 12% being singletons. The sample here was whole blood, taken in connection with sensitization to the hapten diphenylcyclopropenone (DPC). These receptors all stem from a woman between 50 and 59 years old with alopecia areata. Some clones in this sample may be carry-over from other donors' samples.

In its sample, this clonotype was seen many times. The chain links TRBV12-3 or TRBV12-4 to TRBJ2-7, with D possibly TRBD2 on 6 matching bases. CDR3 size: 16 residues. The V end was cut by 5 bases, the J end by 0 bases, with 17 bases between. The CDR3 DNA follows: TGTGCCAGCAGTCCCAACCCCGGGACTGGCTCCTACGAGCAGTACTTC. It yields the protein CASSPNPGTGSYEQYF.

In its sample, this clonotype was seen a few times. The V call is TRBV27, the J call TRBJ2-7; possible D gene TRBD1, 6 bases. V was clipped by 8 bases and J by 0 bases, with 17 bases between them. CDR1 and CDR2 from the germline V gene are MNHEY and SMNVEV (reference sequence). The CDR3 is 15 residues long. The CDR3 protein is CASRDRTADSYEQYF. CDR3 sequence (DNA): TGTGCCAGCCGCGATCGGACAGCAGACTCCTACGAGCAGTACTTC.

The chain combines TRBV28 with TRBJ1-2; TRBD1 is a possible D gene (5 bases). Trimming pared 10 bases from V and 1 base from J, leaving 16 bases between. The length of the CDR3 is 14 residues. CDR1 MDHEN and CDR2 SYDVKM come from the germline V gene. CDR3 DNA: TGTGCCACCACGGGAGGGGATCTTAACTATGGCTACACCTTC. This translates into CATTGGDLNYGYTF.

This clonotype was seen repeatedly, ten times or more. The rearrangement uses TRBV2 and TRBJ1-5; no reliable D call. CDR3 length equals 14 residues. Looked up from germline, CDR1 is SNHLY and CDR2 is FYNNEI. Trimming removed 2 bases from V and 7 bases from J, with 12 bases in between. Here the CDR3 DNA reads TGTGCCAGCAGTGAACTGGGGAGTGGCCAGCCCCAGCATTTT. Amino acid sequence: CASSELGSGQPQHF.

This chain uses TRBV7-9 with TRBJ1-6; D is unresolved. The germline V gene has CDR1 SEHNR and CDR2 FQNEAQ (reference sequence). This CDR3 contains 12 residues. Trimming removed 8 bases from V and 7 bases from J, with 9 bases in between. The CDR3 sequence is CASGDRNSPLHF. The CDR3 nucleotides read TGTGCCAGCGGGGATCGGAATTCACCCCTCCACTTT. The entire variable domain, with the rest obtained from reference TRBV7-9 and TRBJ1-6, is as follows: DTGVSQNPRHKITKRGQNVTFRCDPISEHNRLYWYRQTLGQGPEFLTYFQNEAQLEKSRLLSDRFSAERPKGSFSTLEIQRTEQGDSAMYLCASGDRNSPLHFGNGTRLTVT.

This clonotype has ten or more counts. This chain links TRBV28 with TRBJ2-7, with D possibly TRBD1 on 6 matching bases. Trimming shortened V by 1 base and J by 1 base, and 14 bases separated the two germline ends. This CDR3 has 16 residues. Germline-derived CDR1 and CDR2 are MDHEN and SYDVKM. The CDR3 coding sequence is TGTGCCAGCAGTTTATATGCAGGGGTCCTATCCTACGAGCAGTACTTC. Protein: CASSLYAGVLSYEQYF.

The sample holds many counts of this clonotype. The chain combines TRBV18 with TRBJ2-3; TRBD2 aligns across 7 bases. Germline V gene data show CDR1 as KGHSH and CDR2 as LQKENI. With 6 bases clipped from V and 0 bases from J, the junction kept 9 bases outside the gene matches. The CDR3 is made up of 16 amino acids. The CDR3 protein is CASSLLGRESTDTQYF. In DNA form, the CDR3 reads TGTGCCAGCTCCCTTTTGGGGAGGGAGAGCACAGATACGCAGTATTTT.

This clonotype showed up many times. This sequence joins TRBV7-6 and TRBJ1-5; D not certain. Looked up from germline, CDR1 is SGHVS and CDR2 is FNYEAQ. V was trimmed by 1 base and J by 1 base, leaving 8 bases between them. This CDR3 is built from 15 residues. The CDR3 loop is CASSLGPGSNQPQHF. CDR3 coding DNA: TGTGCCAGCAGCTTAGGCCCGGGGAGCAATCAGCCCCAGCATTTT.